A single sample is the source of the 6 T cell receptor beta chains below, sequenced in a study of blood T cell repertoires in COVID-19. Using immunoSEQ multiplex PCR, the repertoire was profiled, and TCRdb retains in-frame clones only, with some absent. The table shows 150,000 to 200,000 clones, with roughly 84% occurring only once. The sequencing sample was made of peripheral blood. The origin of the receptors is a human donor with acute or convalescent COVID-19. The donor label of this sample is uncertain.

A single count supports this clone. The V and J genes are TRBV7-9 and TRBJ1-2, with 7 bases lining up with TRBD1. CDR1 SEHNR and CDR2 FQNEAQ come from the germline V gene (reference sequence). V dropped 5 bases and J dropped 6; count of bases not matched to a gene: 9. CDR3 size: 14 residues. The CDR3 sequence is CASSIGTERDGYTF. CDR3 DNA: TGTGCCAGCAGCATAGGGACAGAAAGGGATGGCTACACCTTC.

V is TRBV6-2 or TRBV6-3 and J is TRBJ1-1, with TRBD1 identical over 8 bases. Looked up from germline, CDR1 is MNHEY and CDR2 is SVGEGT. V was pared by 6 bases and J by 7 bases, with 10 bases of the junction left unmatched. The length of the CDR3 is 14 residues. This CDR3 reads CASSGAGGLDEAFF. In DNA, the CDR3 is TGTGCCAGCAGCGGCGCAGGGGGCTTGGATGAAGCTTTCTTT.

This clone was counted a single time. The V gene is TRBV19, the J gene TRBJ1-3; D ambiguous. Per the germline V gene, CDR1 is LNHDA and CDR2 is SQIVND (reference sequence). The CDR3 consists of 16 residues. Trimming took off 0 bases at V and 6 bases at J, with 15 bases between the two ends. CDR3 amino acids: CASSIDQRVSENTIYF. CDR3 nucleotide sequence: TGTGCCAGTAGTATAGATCAACGGGTATCGGAAAACACCATATATTTT.

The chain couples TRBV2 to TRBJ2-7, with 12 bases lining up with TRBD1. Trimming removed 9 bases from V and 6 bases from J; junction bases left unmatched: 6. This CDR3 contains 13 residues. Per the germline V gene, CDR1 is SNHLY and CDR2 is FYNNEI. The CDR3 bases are TGTGCCAGTACGGGACAGGGGGCGGGCGAGCAGTACTTC. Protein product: CASTGQGAGEQYF. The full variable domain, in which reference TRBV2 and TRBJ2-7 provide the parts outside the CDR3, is EPEVTQTPSHQVTQMGQEVILRCVPISNHLYFYWYRQILGQKVEFLVSFYNNEISEKSEIFDDQFSVERPDGSNFTLKIRSTKLEDSAMYFCASTGQGAGEQYFGPGTRLTVT.

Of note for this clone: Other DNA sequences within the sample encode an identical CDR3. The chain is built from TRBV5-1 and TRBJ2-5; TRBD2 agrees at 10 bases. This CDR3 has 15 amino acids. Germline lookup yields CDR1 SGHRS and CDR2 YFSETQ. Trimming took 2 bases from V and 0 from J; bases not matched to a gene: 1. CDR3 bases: TGCGCCAGCAGCTTTAGCGGGGGGTACCAAGAGACCCAGTACTTC. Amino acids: CASSFSGGYQETQYF.

The CDR3 DNA sequence: TGCGCCAGCAAGAGAGGGGGCGGCTACGAGCAGTACTTC. This codes for CASKRGGGYEQYF. The V gene is TRBV5-1, the J gene TRBJ2-7; 7 bases align to TRBD1. Germline CDR1 SGHRS, CDR2 YFSETQ. The CDR3 has 13 amino acids. V shed 6 bases and J 3 bases; nucleotides not matched to a gene: 6.